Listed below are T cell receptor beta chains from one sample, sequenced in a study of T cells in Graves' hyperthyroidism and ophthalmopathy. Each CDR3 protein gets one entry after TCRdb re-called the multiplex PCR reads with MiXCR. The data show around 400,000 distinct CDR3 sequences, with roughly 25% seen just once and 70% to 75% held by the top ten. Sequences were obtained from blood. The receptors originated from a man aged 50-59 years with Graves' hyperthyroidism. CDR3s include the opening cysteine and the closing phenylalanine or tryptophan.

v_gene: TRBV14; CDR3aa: CASSQEGSFQETQYF
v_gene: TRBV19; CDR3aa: CASSTGLVYNTGELFF
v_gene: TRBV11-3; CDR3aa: CASSLKGGKYEQYF
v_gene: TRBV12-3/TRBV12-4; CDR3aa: CASTQGFPGELFF
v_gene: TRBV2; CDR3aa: CASSVYEQYF
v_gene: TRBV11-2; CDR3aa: CASSVGQAYEQYF
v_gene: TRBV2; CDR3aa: CATSPPLGTSGQLTQYF
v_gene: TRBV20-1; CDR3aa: CSATGQVSYNEQFF
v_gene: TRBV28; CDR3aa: CASSFGGDGYTF
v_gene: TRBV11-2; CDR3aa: CASSRRSGTADTQYF
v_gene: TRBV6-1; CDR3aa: CASSPRAGAIWYGYTF
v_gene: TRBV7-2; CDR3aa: CASSPRAGGDTQYF
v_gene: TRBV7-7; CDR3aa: CASSFEFTTPQFF
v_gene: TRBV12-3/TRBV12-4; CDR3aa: CASSPSPMRGLRGYTF
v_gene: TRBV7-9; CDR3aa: CASRGGQIHNEQFF
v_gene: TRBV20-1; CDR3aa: CSAGEGSHEQYF